The TCR beta chain described here comes from a study of OX40 agonist ivuxolimab in advanced cancers. The overall study: Two cutaneous melanoma patients and one hepatocellular carcinoma patient, three in all, had partial responses.

The repertoire was sequenced with immunoSEQ multiplex PCR; TCRdb's copy has only in-frame clones and lacks some. The top ten clones hold under 3% of a sample with approximately 74,000 clones, around four fifths of them seen once. Germline loops: CDR1 SGHRS, CDR2 YFSETQ. This CDR3 comprises 16 residues. V was pared by 4 bases and J by 5 bases, with 12 bases of the junction left unmatched. Study results and limitations: It was not determined which antigens were specifically recognized by the peripheral T cells that had undergone clonal expansion.

In its sample, this clone was seen a few times. Its antigen is unknown. The genes are TRBV5-1 and TRBJ2-7; TRBD2 matches at 10 bases. The clonotype originates from an adult with an advanced solid tumor such as melanoma, head and neck, liver or kidney cancer. Here the sequenced sample was CD4+ or CD8+ T cells sorted from blood, taken in a trial of the OX40 agonist ivuxolimab. CDR3 sequence: CASSLARSGGADEQYF. CDR3 DNA: TGCGCCAGCAGCCTGGCTAGGAGCGGGGGGGCAGACGAGCAGTACTTC.